The 25 T cell receptor beta chains below were found in one sample sequenced in a study of blood T cell repertoires in COVID-19. Generated by immunoSEQ multiplex PCR, the TCRdb table keeps only in-frame clones and is missing some. The sample comprises 140,000 or so clones, roughly 86% of which are singletons, and over 0.85% rests with the top ten. The sequencing sample was made of peripheral blood. These TCRs come from a woman in her forties or fifties with acute or convalescent COVID-19.

The chain combines TRBV10-3 with TRBJ2-5, with a tentative D call TRBD1 (6 bases). The germline V gene has CDR1 ENHRY and CDR2 SYGVKD. This CDR3 has 15 residues. V was shortened by 4 bases and J by 2 bases, with 14 bases between the two germline ends. Here the CDR3 reads CAISANRDGQETQYF. Here the CDR3 DNA reads TGTGCCATCAGTGCAAACAGGGACGGTCAAGAGACCCAGTACTTC.

The CDR3: CSARGSEQFF. The CDR3 bases are TGCAGTGCTAGAGGGAGTGAGCAGTTCTTC. The chain carries TRBV20-1 and TRBJ2-1; D gene uncertain. The CDR3 consists of 10 residues. The germline V and J ends were trimmed by 1 base and 9 bases, with 4 bases remaining between them. CDR1 is DFQATT, CDR2 SNEGSKA, per germline (reference sequence).

The rearrangement links TRBV27 to TRBJ1-1; 9 bases map to TRBD1. J gave up 3 bases and V 7 bases, and 3 bases lay outside the gene matches. The CDR3 extends over 13 amino acids. Germline loops: CDR1 MNHEY, CDR2 SMNVEV (reference sequence). In DNA, the CDR3 is TGTGCCAGCATTGGGACAGGGCACACTGAAGCTTTCTTT. Its translation: CASIGTGHTEAFF.

The chain recombines TRBV13 with TRBJ1-4; 7 bases are a match to TRBD1. CDR3 size: 15 residues. CDR1 PRHDT and CDR2 FYEKMQ come from the germline V gene (reference sequence). Germline trimming cut 1 base from V and 7 bases from J; bases unmatched to any gene: 6. CDR3 nucleotides: TGTGCCAGCAGCTTAGACAGGGGTGATGGTGAAAAACTGTTTTTT. Translation: CASSLDRGDGEKLFF.

Details on this clone: Other DNA sequences in this specimen translate into the identical CDR3. V gene TRBV5-1 combines with J gene TRBJ2-7; 10 nucleotides match TRBD1. Germline CDR1 SGHRS, CDR2 YFSETQ. Trimming took 4 bases from V and 3 from J; bases not matched to a gene: 4. The CDR3 extends over 14 amino acids. The CDR3 nucleotides are TGCGCCAGCAGCCCAAGGACAGGGGGCTACGAGCAGTACTTC. It encodes CASSPRTGGYEQYF.

The chain links TRBV19 to TRBJ2-5; D is ambiguous. This CDR3 region has 15 residues. Germline V lookup: CDR1 LNHDA, CDR2 SQIVND (reference sequence). Trimming took off 2 bases at V and 3 bases at J, with 13 bases between the two ends. CDR3 sequence reads: CASSIKFPTKETQYF. CDR3 in DNA: TGTGCCAGTAGTATAAAGTTCCCTACCAAAGAGACCCAGTACTTC. Filled out from reference TRBV19 and TRBJ2-5, the complete variable domain reads DGGITQSPKYLFRKEGQNVTLSCEQNLNHDAMYWYRQDPGQGLRLIYYSQIVNDFQKGDIAEGYSVSREKKESFPLTVTSAQKNPTAFYLCASSIKFPTKETQYFGPGTRLLVL.

V usage is TRBV5-4 and J usage is TRBJ1-6, with D possibly being TRBD1 (6 bases). CDR3 length: 14 residues. Germline CDR1 and CDR2: SGHNT and YYREEE (reference sequence). Deletions cut 6 bases from V and 7 bases from J, with 14 bases between. The CDR3 DNA sequence: TGTGCCAGCACCTTCTCAACAGGGAATTCACCCCTCCACTTT. This sequence encodes CASTFSTGNSPLHF.

The gene calls are TRBV9 and TRBJ2-3; possible D gene TRBD2, 5 bases. Germline V gene data show CDR1 as SGDLS and CDR2 as YYNGEE. CDR3 length: 14 residues. Trimming removed 3 bases from V and 0 bases from J, with 8 bases in between. This CDR3 reads CASSGETSTDTQYF. CDR3 coding DNA: TGTGCCAGCAGCGGGGAGACAAGCACAGATACGCAGTATTTT. Full variable domain (rest looked up from reference TRBV9 and TRBJ2-3): DSGVTQTPKHLITATGQRVTLRCSPRSGDLSVYWYQQSLDQGLQFLIQYYNGEERAKGNILERFSAQQFPDLHSELNLSSLELGDSALYFCASSGETSTDTQYFGPGTRLTVL.

The CDR3 loop is CASSLGSGGAYYNEQFF. CDR3 bases: TGTGCCAGCAGCTTGGGGAGCGGGGGGGCATACTACAATGAGCAGTTCTTC. The chain employs TRBV5-6 and TRBJ2-1, with 10 bases fitting TRBD2. This CDR3 comprises 17 residues. Germline CDR1 SGHDT, CDR2 YYEEEE. Germline trimming cut 0 bases from V and 3 bases from J; bases unmatched to any gene: 6.

V and J are TRBV29-1 and TRBJ2-1, with a tentative D call TRBD2 (6 bases). The germline V gene encodes CDR1 SQVTM and CDR2 ANQGSEA. This CDR3 region has 13 residues. The V gene lost 7 bases and the J gene lost 2 bases, with 12 bases spanning the gap. In nucleotides, the CDR3 is TGCAGCGCCTATACGGGGGCCTACAATGAGCAGTTCTTC. This translates into CSAYTGAYNEQFF.

V is TRBV23-1 and J is TRBJ1-6, with 8 bases fitting TRBD1. TRBV23-1 is identified as an open reading frame with a role that is uncertain. V lost 8 bases to trimming and J lost 7 bases; unmatched junction nucleotides: 10. This CDR3 comprises 15 residues. Here the CDR3 reads CASGLQGERNSPLHF. In DNA, the CDR3 is TGCGCCAGCGGCTTACAGGGGGAAAGGAATTCACCCCTCCACTTT.

This clone has only one observation. The chain recombines TRBV11-2 with TRBJ1-2; no clear D. The CDR3 length is 14 residues. Germline lookup yields CDR1 SGHAT and CDR2 FQNNGV. V lost 1 base and J 8 bases, leaving 14 bases between the germline ends. The CDR3 coding sequence is TGTGCCAGCAGCTTAGCCCCGGCCGGAGGGGGCTACACCTTC. This gives the protein CASSLAPAGGGYTF.

The chain has TRBV19 and TRBJ2-7; TRBD2 might be the D (6 bases). Trimming stripped 4 bases from V and 0 bases from J, with 16 bases between. The CDR3 runs to 16 residues. The germline CDR1 and CDR2 sequences are LNHDA and SQIVND (reference sequence). This chain's CDR3 is CASSTPSGLLSYEQYF. The CDR3, as DNA: TGTGCCAGTAGTACCCCTTCGGGACTCCTCTCCTACGAGCAGTACTTC.

The chain combines TRBV7-9 with TRBJ1-6, with 10 nucleotides matching TRBD1. Trimming cost V 1 base and J 9 bases; bases outside gene matches: 3. The germline V gene has CDR1 SEHNR and CDR2 FQNEAQ (reference sequence). CDR3 length equals 15 residues. CDR3: CASSLGQGAGSPLHF. The CDR3 nucleotides read TGTGCCAGCAGCTTAGGACAGGGGGCCGGTTCACCCCTCCACTTT.

The chain joins TRBV24-1 to TRBJ2-3, with 10 bases that match TRBD1. Germline V lookup: CDR1 KGHDR, CDR2 SFDVKD. CDR3 size: 16 residues. V shed 1 base and J 3 bases; nucleotides not matched to a gene: 3. The DNA of the CDR3 is TGTGCCACCAGTGATTTAACGGGACAGGGGACAGATACGCAGTATTTT. It encodes CATSDLTGQGTDTQYF.

The chain carries TRBV25-1 and TRBJ1-1; D call uncertain. Germline assignment: CDR1 MGHDK and CDR2 SYGVNS. This CDR3 is 15 amino acids long. V was trimmed by 3 bases and J by 4 bases, leaving 15 bases between them. CDR3: CASSDQTRPPTEAFF. The CDR3, as DNA: TGTGCCAGCAGTGACCAAACCAGGCCTCCCACTGAAGCTTTCTTT.

The CDR3 sequence: CASSGRDNYEQYF. CDR3 in DNA: TGTGCCAGCAGTGGCCGGGACAACTACGAGCAGTACTTC. This chain links TRBV6-6 with TRBJ2-7; a possible D gene is TRBD1 (6 bases). The length of the CDR3 is 13 residues. The germline V gene has CDR1 MNHNY and CDR2 SVGAGI (reference sequence). V was trimmed by 5 bases and J by 3 bases, leaving 11 bases between them.

The J gene is TRBJ2-7, the V gene TRBV11-2; 12 bases fit TRBD2. Per germline, CDR1 SGHAT and CDR2 FQNNGV. The CDR3 spans 16 residues. J lost 4 bases, V lost 2 bases, and 6 bases had no gene match. This CDR3 reads CASSLNGLAGGYEQYF. CDR3 nucleotide sequence: TGTGCCAGCAGCTTAAATGGTCTAGCGGGAGGGTACGAGCAGTACTTC.

The CDR3 region has the DNA TGTGCCAGCGGCACAGGGAGTTCCTACAATGAGCAGTTCTTC. Encoded protein: CASGTGSSYNEQFF. The rearrangement uses TRBV25-1 and TRBJ2-1, with a weak D call TRBD1 (6 bases). V dropped 8 bases and J dropped 1 base, with 12 bases sitting between them. Germline CDR1 and CDR2: MGHDK and SYGVNS. The CDR3 is 14 residues long.

The chain couples TRBV6-5 to TRBJ1-1, with 9 bases aligning to TRBD1. Germline CDR1 and CDR2: MNHEY and SVGAGI. Losses at the gene ends were 5 bases for V and 4 bases for J; bases not matched to a gene: 5. The CDR3 length is 14 residues. The CDR3 nucleotides read TGTGCCAGCAGTCTCACAGGGGGCGGCACTGAAGCTTTCTTT. Protein: CASSLTGGGTEAFF.

The genes are TRBV5-1 and TRBJ1-1; 11 bases line up with TRBD1. CDR1 is SGHRS and CDR2 is YFSETQ in the germline V gene. This CDR3 contains 14 residues. V shed 5 bases, J shed 3 bases, and the junction held 3 bases outside the gene matches. The CDR3 here is CASRGTGGYTEAFF. CDR3 sequence (DNA): TGCGCCAGCAGGGGGACAGGGGGGTACACTGAAGCTTTCTTT.

V and J are TRBV30 and TRBJ2-2; 10 positions match TRBD2. This CDR3 region has 15 residues. Germline-derived CDR1 and CDR2 are GTSNPN and SVGIG (reference sequence). V lost 2 bases and J lost 6; bases outside the gene matches: 6. The chain's CDR3 is CAWSFPAGGPGELFF. In nucleotides, the CDR3 is TGTGCCTGGAGTTTCCCAGCGGGAGGGCCCGGGGAGCTGTTTTTT.

This chain joins TRBV19 and TRBJ2-1; D not certain. This CDR3 is 14 amino acids long. CDR1 LNHDA and CDR2 SQIVND come from the germline V gene (reference sequence). V lost 5 bases and J 5 bases, leaving 13 bases between the germline ends. The CDR3 DNA reads TGTGCCAGTAGTTGGTCGCGTCCCAACAATGAGCAGTTCTTC. This codes for CASSWSRPNNEQFF.

The chain recombines TRBV29-1 with TRBJ2-7, with TRBD1 matching 9 bases. This CDR3 is 15 amino acids long. Losses at the gene ends were 1 base for V and 3 bases for J; bases not matched to a gene: 7. Germline V gives CDR1 SQVTM, CDR2 ANQGSEA. This CDR3 is CSVEVWTGDLYEQYF. The CDR3 nucleotides read TGCAGCGTTGAAGTCTGGACAGGGGACCTCTACGAGCAGTACTTC.

The CDR3 reads CASSLTGTGNQPQHF. The CDR3 DNA is TGTGCCAGCAGCTTAACCGGGACAGGGAATCAGCCCCAGCATTTT. J is TRBJ1-5 and V is TRBV7-2; the match to TRBD1 covers 9 bases. This CDR3 region has 15 residues. The V segment lost 2 bases and the J segment 4 bases; nucleotides outside the gene matches: 3. The germline gives CDR1 SGHTA, CDR2 FQGNSA.